This TCR beta chain is from a study of CD8+ T cells in alopecia areata. Points from the study as a whole: It was lesional scalp, especially alopecia totalis/universalis, that showed higher clonality than normal scalp. Many of the expanded lesional clones endured in scalp and blood while on tofacitinib.

CDR3 length: 13 amino acids. Germline CDR1 MNHNS, CDR2 SASEGT. Trimming took 4 bases from V and 6 from J, leaving 11 bases between them. Treatment reported: oral pan-JAK inhibitor, 5-10 mg twice daily. Investigators sorted PBMCs to obtain both CD4+ and CD8+ T cells. Extracted RNA was reverse transcribed into cDNA, the sequencing template. The method was immunoSEQ multiplex PCR; TCRdb's version includes in-frame clones alone and lacks a portion of them. The sample yields fewer than 350,000 clones, 55% to 70% seen once. For this clone: Its antigen is undetermined.

The origin of this receptor is a human donor with alopecia areata. V gene TRBV6-1 combines with J gene TRBJ2-3; no definite D call. The sample in question was CD4+ T cells sorted from blood, obtained at week 24, from a patient treated with tofacitinib. The CDR3 DNA reads TGTGCCAGCAGTGTGGCTACCTTGGATACGCAGTATTTT. Amino acid sequence: CASSVATLDTQYF.